This T cell receptor beta chain was documented in a study of blood T cells in healthy people across ages. This clonotype occurred a few times. Primers used in a second PCR of about 7 to 12 cycles were a sample-barcoded 5' primer and a J-beta primer mix. TCRdb redid the calling of the 5' RACE reads with MiXCR, one entry per CDR3 protein. The sample shows about 1.5 million distinct CDR3 sequences, under 55% of them seen only once. Germline V gives CDR1 MNHEY, CDR2 SVGAGI. The CDR3 covers 12 residues. The germline V and J ends were trimmed by 5 bases and 5 bases, with 9 bases remaining between them. The sequenced material came from blood. The rearrangement uses TRBV6-5 and TRBJ2-5; no clear D gene. This receptor was taken from a woman younger than 35 in good health. CDR3 amino acids: CASSRDWETQYF. The CDR3 DNA reads as TGTGCCAGCAGTCGAGACTGGGAGACCCAGTACTTC.